The 31 T cell receptor beta chains below come from one sample, sequenced in a study of T cells in Graves' hyperthyroidism and ophthalmopathy. The TCR beta CDR3 regions underwent amplification using RNA transcripts as the source. Carried out on the TCR CDR3, a first-round RT-PCR used the HTBI primer set. One entry per CDR3 protein results from TCRdb running MiXCR on the multiplex PCR reads. The sample contains tens of thousands of distinct CDR3 sequences, about 50% of which appear only once. The sequencing sample was made of blood. These receptors came from a woman under 40 with Graves' ophthalmopathy.

As regards this clonotype: One end of the junction varies from germline; a read error may be responsible. The CDR3 nucleotides are TGCGCCAGCAGCTACCGTGGTTTGGGGCCCAACGTCCTGACTTTC. It codes for CASSYRGLGPNVLTF. This chain joins TRBV5-6 and TRBJ2-6, with D tentatively TRBD1 (5 bases). The germline V gene encodes CDR1 SGHDT and CDR2 YYEEEE. The CDR3 is 15 residues long.

The V call is TRBV7-4, the J call TRBJ2-7, with TRBD2 matching 14 bases. In germline, CDR1 is SGHVT, CDR2 SQSDAQ. J was trimmed by 7 bases and V by 4 bases; bases with no gene match: 3. This CDR3 is built from 14 residues. CDR3 DNA sequence: TGTGCCAGCAGCTCGGGACTAGCGGGGGAAGAGCAGTACTTC. It translates to CASSSGLAGEEQYF.

This clonotype occurred once. This sequence joins TRBV2 and TRBJ2-5; 8 positions agree with TRBD2. Germline V gene lookup returns CDR1 SNHLY and CDR2 FYNNEI. The CDR3 covers 14 residues. Losses at the gene ends were 6 bases for V and 2 bases for J; bases not matched to a gene: 5. The CDR3 loop reads CASRSGTRQETQYF. As DNA, the CDR3 is TGTGCCAGCAGGAGCGGGACTAGACAAGAGACCCAGTACTTC.

This clonotype was seen many times. This sequence joins TRBV9 and TRBJ2-5; no clear D gene. Germline-derived CDR1 and CDR2 are SGDLS and YYNGEE. This CDR3 has 14 amino acids. V was cut by 4 bases and J by 5 bases, with 15 bases left in between. CDR3: CASSLIGPGETQYF. CDR3 DNA sequence: TGTGCCAGCAGCCTCATAGGGCCCGGCGAGACCCAGTACTTC. The full variable domain, completed using reference TRBV9 and TRBJ2-5, is DSGVTQTPKHLITATGQRVTLRCSPRSGDLSVYWYQQSLDQGLQFLIQYYNGEERAKGNILERFSAQQFPDLHSELNLSSLELGDSALYFCASSLIGPGETQYFGPGTRLLVL.

The table lists this clonotype with many counts. The chain is built from TRBV12-3 or TRBV12-4 and TRBJ2-3, with TRBD2 matching over 7 bases. The CDR3 runs to 13 residues. V lost 6 bases, J lost 9 bases, and 9 bases stayed unmatched. The CDR3 region has the DNA TGTGCCAGCAGCCCCCGGGGGGAGGGGACGCAGTATTTT. It translates to CASSPRGEGTQYF.

This clonotype was seen at least ten times. The chain links TRBV4-2 to TRBJ2-3; D unclear. The germline CDR1 and CDR2 sequences are LGHNA and YNFKEQ. This CDR3 spans 14 amino acids. Trimming pared 1 base from V and 4 bases from J, leaving 9 bases between. The CDR3 protein is CASSQAWSSDTQYF. For the CDR3, the DNA is TGTGCCAGCAGCCAAGCGTGGTCGTCAGATACGCAGTATTTT.

In its sample, this clonotype was seen once. The CDR3 protein is CASSGDGTEAFF. The CDR3 region has the DNA TGTGCCAGTTCGGGGGACGGGACTGAAGCTTTCTTT. The chain links TRBV19 to TRBJ1-1; TRBD1 is a possible D gene (5 bases). The CDR3 spans 12 residues. CDR1 is LNHDA and CDR2 is SQIVND in the germline V gene (reference sequence). The V end was cut by 8 bases, the J end by 5 bases, with 12 bases between.

This clonotype was observed at least ten times. The genes are TRBV28 and TRBJ2-7; a possible D gene is TRBD1 (5 bases). Between the trimmed V and J ends, which lost 5 bases and 0 bases, there was a span of 11 bases. This CDR3 is 14 amino acids long. CDR1 MDHEN and CDR2 SYDVKM come from the germline V gene. CDR3 amino acids: CASSPRTTSYEQYF. In DNA form, the CDR3 reads TGTGCCAGCAGTCCCCGGACAACCTCCTACGAGCAGTACTTC.

J is TRBJ1-6 and V is TRBV9, with D unclear. Germline V gives CDR1 SGDLS, CDR2 YYNGEE. The ends were cut back, 4 bases at V and 2 bases at J, with 16 bases in the middle. The CDR3 runs to 17 residues. The CDR3 is CASSPTSVITYNSPLHF. CDR3 in DNA: TGTGCCAGCAGCCCGACTAGCGTCATAACCTATAATTCACCCCTCCACTTT.

In this sample, this clonotype turned up many times. The rearrangement uses TRBV5-4 and TRBJ2-1; no clear D. From germline, CDR1 is SGHNT and CDR2 YYREEE (reference sequence). The length of the CDR3 is 14 residues. Trimming cost V 1 base and J 4 bases, with 9 bases left between them. This chain's CDR3 is CASSLLSYYNEQFF. CDR3 DNA sequence: TGTGCCAGCAGCTTGTTGAGCTATTACAATGAGCAGTTCTTC.

This clonotype has a single count. V and J are TRBV10-3 and TRBJ1-1; possible D gene TRBD1, 5 bases. The CDR3 is 12 amino acids. The V gene lost 4 bases and the J gene lost 10 bases, with 13 bases spanning the gap. The germline V gene has CDR1 ENHRY and CDR2 SYGVKD. CDR3 coding DNA: TGTGCCATCAGTGCGGGGACTAGCGGAGCTTTCTTT. Its protein product is CAISAGTSGAFF.

The chain combines TRBV29-1 with TRBJ1-2, with TRBD1 matching 11 bases. The V gene's germline CDR1 is SQVTM and CDR2 ANQGSEA. Unmatched junction bases numbered 15, after V lost 6 bases and J lost 6 bases. CDR3 size: 16 residues. CDR3: CSVGGTRTGGADGYTF. CDR3 DNA sequence: TGCAGCGTGGGAGGGACACGGACAGGGGGCGCGGATGGCTACACCTTC.

This clonotype was counted ten times or more. The CDR3 bases are TGTGCCAGCAGCCAAGATCGCGAAGGGGTCCGCGAAAAACTGTTTTTT. Its protein is CASSQDREGVREKLFF. This sequence joins TRBV4-2 and TRBJ1-4; tentative D call: TRBD1 (5 bases). With 0 bases removed from V and 8 bases from J, the gap between germline ends came to 16 bases. The CDR3 covers 16 residues. Germline V lookup: CDR1 LGHNA, CDR2 YNFKEQ.

This clonotype was detected ten times or more. The genes are TRBV11-3 and TRBJ2-1; D might be TRBD1 or TRBD2, each matching 5 bases. Germline V gene lookup returns CDR1 SGHNT and CDR2 YENEEA. V shed 3 bases and J shed 4 bases, with 22 bases lying between them. CDR3 length: 18 amino acids. CDR3 DNA sequence: TGTGCCAGCAGCTTCCGGGGAGTACAGGCGGGCGATTACAATGAGCAGTTCTTC. Protein product: CASSFRGVQAGDYNEQFF. Full variable domain (outside the CDR3, taken from reference TRBV11-3 and TRBJ2-1): EAGVVQSPRYKIIEKKQPVAFWCNPISGHNTLYWYLQNLGQGPELLIRYENEEAVDDSQLPKDRFSAERLKGVDSTLKIQPAELGDSAVYLCASSFRGVQAGDYNEQFFGPGTRLTVL.

This clonotype was found a few times. The chain links TRBV9 to TRBJ1-3; no clear D. Trimming shortened V by 4 bases and J by 4 bases, and 15 bases separated the two germline ends. The germline CDR1 and CDR2 sequences are SGDLS and YYNGEE. The CDR3 has 15 amino acids. The CDR3 here is CASSQELTRGNTIYF. The CDR3 DNA sequence: TGTGCCAGCAGCCAAGAGTTGACGCGGGGAAACACCATATATTTT.

The chain uses TRBV12-2 and TRBJ2-3; the DNA was not used to check the table's D call, TRBD1. TRBV12-2 is a listed pseudogene. The length of the CDR3 is 13 residues. CDR3 in DNA: TGTGCAAGGCTTCGGGATTTGATAGATATGCAGTATTTT. Translation gives CARLRDLIDMQYF.

A few counts support this clonotype. The J gene is TRBJ2-1, the V gene TRBV28, with D perhaps matching TRBD1 or TRBD2 (5 bases each). This CDR3 comprises 17 residues. Trimming removed 7 bases at V and 3 bases at J, with 22 bases between. The germline CDR1 and CDR2 sequences are MDHEN and SYDVKM. The CDR3 spells CASKRKGPGGYYNEQFF. CDR3 in DNA: TGTGCCAGCAAAAGGAAGGGGCCCGGAGGTTACTACAATGAGCAGTTCTTC. Based on the CDR3 plus reference TRBV28 and TRBJ2-1, the full variable domain is DVKVTQSSRYLVKRTGEKVFLECVQDMDHENMFWYRQDPGLGLRLIYFSYDVKMKEKGDIPEGYSVSREKKERFSLILESASTNQTSMYLCASKRKGPGGYYNEQFFGPGTRLTVL.

The table lists this clonotype with a few counts. The chain has TRBV3-1 and TRBJ1-1, with D possibly TRBD1 on 5 matching bases. The CDR3 loop spans 16 amino acids. Germline values: CDR1 LGHDT, CDR2 YNNKEL (reference sequence). The V and J ends lost 1 base and 5 bases respectively, with 17 bases between them. The CDR3 protein is CASSQVSWGSWTEAFF. The CDR3 coding sequence is TGTGCCAGCAGCCAAGTAAGTTGGGGCAGTTGGACTGAAGCTTTCTTT.

As for this clonotype: This clone may be a read error of a much larger clone one base away. The chain has TRBV27 and TRBJ1-5; D is uncertain. Germline lookup yields CDR1 MNHEY and CDR2 SMNVEV (reference sequence). V gave up 7 bases and J gave up 5 bases, with 18 bases separating them. The CDR3 has 15 amino acids. The CDR3 loop reads CASTSLGMGDQPQHF. CDR3 sequence (DNA): TGTGCCAGCACCAGCCTGGGCATGGGAGATCAGCCCCAGCATTTT.

The chain recombines TRBV5-1 with TRBJ2-7; no definite D call. This CDR3 is built from 15 residues. Germline CDR1 reads SGHRS; CDR2 reads YFSETQ. Trimming removed 0 bases at V and 1 base at J, with 11 bases between. The CDR3, as DNA: TGCGCCAGCAGCTTGGGACATGCGCAATCCTACGAGCAGTACTTC. As protein: CASSLGHAQSYEQYF.

V and J are TRBV29-1 and TRBJ2-6; 12 positions match TRBD2. Trimming cost V 4 bases and J 5 bases; bases outside gene matches: 0. CDR3 size: 14 residues. Per the germline V gene, CDR1 is SQVTM and CDR2 is ANQGSEA. CDR3 amino acids: CSVGTSGRANVLTF. The CDR3 DNA reads TGCAGCGTTGGGACTAGCGGGAGGGCCAACGTCCTGACTTTC.

This chain joins TRBV28 and TRBJ1-1; D gene uncertain. The CDR3 has 13 residues. V lost 3 bases to trimming and J lost 7 bases, with 12 bases between them. Looked up from germline, CDR1 is MDHEN and CDR2 is SYDVKM. As DNA, the CDR3 is TGTGCCAGCAGTTTCCCCCAGAGGCGTGAAGCTTTCTTT. Its translation: CASSFPQRREAFF.

In its sample, this clonotype was seen a few times. The V gene is TRBV28, the J gene TRBJ1-2; TRBD1 might be the D (5 bases). The germline V and J ends were trimmed by 4 bases and 4 bases, with 16 bases remaining between them. In germline, CDR1 is MDHEN, CDR2 SYDVKM. This CDR3 has 15 residues. The CDR3 region is CASSSATGRTYGYTF. Written as DNA, the CDR3 is TGTGCCAGCAGTTCCGCCACAGGACGGACCTATGGCTACACCTTC.

This clonotype was counted ten times or more. The chain employs TRBV28 and TRBJ1-2; 8 nucleotides line up with TRBD1. Unmatched junction bases numbered 4, after V lost 6 bases and J lost 7 bases. The CDR3 consists of 12 residues. Per germline, CDR1 MDHEN and CDR2 SYDVKM. In nucleotides, the CDR3 is TGTGCCAGCAGGACAGGGGATCGTGGCTACACCTTC. Amino acids: CASRTGDRGYTF.

This clonotype is termed medium-sized (0.01 to 0.1%). This chain uses TRBV24-1 with TRBJ1-5, with D unresolved. Germline values: CDR1 KGHDR, CDR2 SFDVKD. With 3 bases removed from V and 5 bases from J, the gap between germline ends came to 10 bases. The CDR3 is 14 amino acids. The CDR3 bases are TGTGCCACCAGTGATAGTGGTGCTTATCAGCCCCAGCATTTT. This encodes CATSDSGAYQPQHF.

About this clonotype: One end of the junction fails to match germline, which may point to a read error. This sequence joins TRBV7-9 and TRBJ2-7, with a weak D call TRBD2 (5 bases). The CDR3 runs 14 residues. The germline V gene encodes CDR1 SEHNR and CDR2 FQNEAQ (reference sequence). In DNA form, the CDR3 reads TGTGCCAGCAGCCTAGCACACCTTATGGACGAGCAGTACTTC. Its translation: CASSLAHLMDEQYF.

The table lists this clonotype with many counts. The chain joins TRBV6-5 to TRBJ2-7; 7 bases match TRBD2. This CDR3 is 16 amino acids long. Per the germline V gene, CDR1 is MNHEY and CDR2 is SVGAGI. Trimming cost V 6 bases and J 2 bases; bases outside gene matches: 13. In DNA form, the CDR3 reads TGTGCCAGCAGGCTGAGTATGGCTAGCGGCGCCTACGAGCAGTACTTC. It is translated as CASRLSMASGAYEQYF.

The chain is built from TRBV2 and TRBJ1-4; perhaps TRBD1 as D (6 bases). V was pared by 6 bases and J by 10 bases, with 24 bases between. Germline V gene sequence: CDR1 SNHLY, CDR2 FYNNEI. CDR3 length: 16 amino acids. The CDR3 spells CASRLTGTKTARKLFF. The CDR3 region has the DNA TGTGCCAGCAGACTTACAGGGACGAAAACGGCGCGAAAACTGTTTTTT.

The chain is built from TRBV7-6 and TRBJ2-5, with a tentative D call TRBD2 (5 bases). Germline CDR1 reads SGHVS; CDR2 reads FNYEAQ. V lost 5 bases to trimming and J lost 0 bases, with 7 bases between them. This CDR3 comprises 13 residues. The CDR3 bases are TGTGCCAGCAGCCCCGGGAACCAAGAGACCCAGTACTTC. Residues: CASSPGNQETQYF.

As concerns this clonotype: The conserved closing phenylalanine or tryptophan is absent in this CDR3, likely reflecting a read error. The CDR3 DNA is TGCAGCGTCCTAGACAGGGTCTCGCCCACTGGGGAGCTGTTTTAT. Its protein product is CSVLDRVSPTGELFY. This chain links TRBV29-1 with TRBJ2-2; 7 nucleotides match TRBD1. The CDR3 is made up of 15 amino acids. V gave up 6 bases and J gave up 8 bases; unmatched junction bases: 15. Per the germline V gene, CDR1 is SQVTM and CDR2 is ANQGSEA.

This clonotype was recorded at least ten times. This chain connects TRBV4-1 to TRBJ1-6; D unresolved. CDR1 is MGHRA and CDR2 is YSYEKL in the germline V gene. The CDR3 is 15 residues long. V lost 4 bases to trimming and J lost 9 bases, with 16 bases between them. DNA for the CDR3: TGCGCCAGCAGCCGTGGGTATAGGACGGCTTCACCCCTCCACTTT. Translation gives CASSRGYRTASPLHF.